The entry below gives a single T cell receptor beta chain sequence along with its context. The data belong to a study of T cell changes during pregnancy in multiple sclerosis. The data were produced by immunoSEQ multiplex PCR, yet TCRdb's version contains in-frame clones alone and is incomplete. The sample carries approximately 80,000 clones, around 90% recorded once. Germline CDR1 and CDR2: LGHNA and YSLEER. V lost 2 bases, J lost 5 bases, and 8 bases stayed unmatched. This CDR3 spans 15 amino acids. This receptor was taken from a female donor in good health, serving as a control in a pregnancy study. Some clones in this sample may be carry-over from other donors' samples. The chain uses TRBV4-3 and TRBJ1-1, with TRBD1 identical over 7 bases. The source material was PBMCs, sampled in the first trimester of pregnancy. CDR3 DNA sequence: TGCGCCAGCAGCCAATCAGGGGGGTTTAGGACTGAAGCTTTCTTT. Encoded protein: CASSQSGGFRTEAFF.